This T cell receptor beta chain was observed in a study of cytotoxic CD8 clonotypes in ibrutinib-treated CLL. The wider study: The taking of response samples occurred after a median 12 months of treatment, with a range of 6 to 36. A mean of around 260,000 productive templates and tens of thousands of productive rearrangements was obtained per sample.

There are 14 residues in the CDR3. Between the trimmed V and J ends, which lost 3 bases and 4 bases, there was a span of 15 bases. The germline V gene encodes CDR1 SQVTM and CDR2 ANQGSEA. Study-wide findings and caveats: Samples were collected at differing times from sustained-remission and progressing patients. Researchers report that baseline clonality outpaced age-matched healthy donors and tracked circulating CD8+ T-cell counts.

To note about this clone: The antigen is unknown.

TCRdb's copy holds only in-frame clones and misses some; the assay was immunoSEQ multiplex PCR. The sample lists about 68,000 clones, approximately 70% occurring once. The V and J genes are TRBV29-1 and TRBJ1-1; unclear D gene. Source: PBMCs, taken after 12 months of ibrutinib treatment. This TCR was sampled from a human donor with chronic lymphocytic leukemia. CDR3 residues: CSVDKWARGTEAFF. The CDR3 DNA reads TGCAGCGTTGATAAATGGGCTCGCGGCACTGAAGCTTTCTTT.